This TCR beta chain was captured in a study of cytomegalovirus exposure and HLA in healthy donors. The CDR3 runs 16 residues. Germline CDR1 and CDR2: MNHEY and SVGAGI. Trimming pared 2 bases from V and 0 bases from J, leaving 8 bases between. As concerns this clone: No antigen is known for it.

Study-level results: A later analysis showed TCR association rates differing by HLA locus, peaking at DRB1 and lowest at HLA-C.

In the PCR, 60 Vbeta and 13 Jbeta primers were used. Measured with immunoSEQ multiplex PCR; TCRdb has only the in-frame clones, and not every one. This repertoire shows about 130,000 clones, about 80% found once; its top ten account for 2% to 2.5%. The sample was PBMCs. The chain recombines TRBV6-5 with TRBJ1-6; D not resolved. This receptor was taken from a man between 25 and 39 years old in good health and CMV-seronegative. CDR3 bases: TGTGCCAGCAGTTACGACATTAGCTCCTATAATTCACCCCTCCACTTT. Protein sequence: CASSYDISSYNSPLHF.